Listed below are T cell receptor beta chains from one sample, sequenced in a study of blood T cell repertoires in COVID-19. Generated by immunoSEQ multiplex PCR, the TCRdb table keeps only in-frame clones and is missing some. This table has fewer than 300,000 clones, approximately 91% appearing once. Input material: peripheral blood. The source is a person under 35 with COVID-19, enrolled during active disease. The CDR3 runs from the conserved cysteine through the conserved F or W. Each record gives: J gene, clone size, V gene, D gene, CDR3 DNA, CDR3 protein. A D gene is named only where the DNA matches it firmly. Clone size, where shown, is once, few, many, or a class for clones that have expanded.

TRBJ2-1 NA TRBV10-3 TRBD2 TGTGCCATCAGTGCCGTGACTAGCGGGTCCTATGAGCAGTTCTTC CAISAVTSGSYEQFF
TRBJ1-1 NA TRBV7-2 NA TGTGCCAGCAGCTTAGGAGCCTCGAACACTGAAGCTTTCTTT CASSLGASNTEAFF
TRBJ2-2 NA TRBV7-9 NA TGTGCCAGCAGCTCTCCTGGGGGGAGAAGTACCGGGGAGCTGTTTTTT CASSSPGGRSTGELFF
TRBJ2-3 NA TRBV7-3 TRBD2 TGTGCCAGCAGCACCGGAGGCGGGGGGACCACAGATACGCAGTATTTT CASSTGGGGTTDTQYF
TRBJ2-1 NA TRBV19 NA TGTGCCAGTAGTACGACAGTATACAATGAGCAGTTCTTC CASSTTVYNEQFF
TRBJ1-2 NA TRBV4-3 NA TGCGCCAGCAGCCAAGATCTGGAGGGACCGCAGAACTATGGCTACACCTTC CASSQDLEGPQNYGYTF
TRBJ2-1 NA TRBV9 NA TGTGCCAGCAGCGTCGGCGGAAACTCCTACAATGAGCAGTTCTTC CASSVGGNSYNEQFF
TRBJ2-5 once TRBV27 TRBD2 TGTGCCAGCAGATCCGGACTAGCGGGAGGGTACCAAGAGACCCAGTACTTC CASRSGLAGGYQETQYF
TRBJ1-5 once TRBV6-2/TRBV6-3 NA TGTGCCAGCAGTTACTTTTCAGGGGTTAGCAATCAGCCCCAGCATTTT CASSYFSGVSNQPQHF
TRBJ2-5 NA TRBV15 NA TGTGCCACCAGCATCGGGGTGTGGCCTAAGACCCAGTACTTC CATSIGVWPKTQYF
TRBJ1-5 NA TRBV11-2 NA TGTGCCAGCAGCTTAGGCGGGGGTCAGCCCCAGCATTTT CASSLGGGQPQHF
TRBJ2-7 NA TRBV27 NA TGTGCCAGCAGCCCGGATGGCGGGGTTTTGGGCGAGCAGTACTTC CASSPDGGVLGEQYF
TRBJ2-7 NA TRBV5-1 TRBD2 TGCGCCAGCAGCGGCGGGACTAGCGGCTCCTACGAGCAGTACTTC CASSGGTSGSYEQYF
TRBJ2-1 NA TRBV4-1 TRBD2 TGCGCCAGCAGCCAGGGTACTAGCGGGAGACCCAATGAGCAGTTCTTC CASSQGTSGRPNEQFF
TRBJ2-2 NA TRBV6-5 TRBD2 TGTGCCAGCACTCAAATAGCGGGAGCCCCCGGGGAGCTGTTTTTT CASTQIAGAPGELFF
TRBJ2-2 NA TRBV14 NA TGTGCCAGCAGCCAAGTAGGGGCATTGGACGCCGGGGAGCTGTTTTTT CASSQVGALDAGELFF
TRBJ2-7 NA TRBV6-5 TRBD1 TGTGCCAGCAGTCCCTCGGGACAGTCCATCTACGAGCAGTACTTC CASSPSGQSIYEQYF
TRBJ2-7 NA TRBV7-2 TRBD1 TGTGCCAGCAGCCTTGGACAGGCCCGGTACGAGCAGTACTTC CASSLGQARYEQYF
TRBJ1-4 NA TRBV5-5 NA TGTGCCAGCAGCTTGGAGGGGACATTGGGAGAAAAACTGTTTTTT CASSLEGTLGEKLFF
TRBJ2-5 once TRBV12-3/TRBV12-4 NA TGTGCCAGCAGCCAGACTAGTCAAGAGACCCAGTACTTC CASSQTSQETQYF
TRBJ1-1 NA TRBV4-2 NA TGTGCCAGCAGCCTCCGAGAGGGGAACACTGAAGCTTTCTTT CASSLREGNTEAFF
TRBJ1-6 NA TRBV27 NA TGTGCCAGCAGTTTAAACCCCCCCAGAAATTCACCCCTCCACTTT CASSLNPPRNSPLHF
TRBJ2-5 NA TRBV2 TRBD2 TGTGCCAGCAGTGACGGGAGGGTAGGAGAGACCCAGTACTTC CASSDGRVGETQYF
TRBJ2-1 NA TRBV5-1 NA TGCGCCAGCAGCTCATCCGGGACACATCGGAGTAGCTCCTACAATGAGCAGTTCTTC CASSSSGTHRSSSYNEQFF
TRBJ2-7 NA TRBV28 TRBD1 TGTGCCAGCACCGCGACAGGGACCTACGAGCAGTACTTC CASTATGTYEQYF
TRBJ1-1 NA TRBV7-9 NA TGTGCCAGCGTCTTCCCCGGGGGGGACACTGAAGCTTTCTTT CASVFPGGDTEAFF
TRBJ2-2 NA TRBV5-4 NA TGTGCCAGCAGCTTGGGGGAGGCGAACACCGGGGAGCTGTTTTTT CASSLGEANTGELFF
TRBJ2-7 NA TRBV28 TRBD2 TGTGCCAGCCAAGGACTAGCGGGGTTGTACGAGCAGTACTTC CASQGLAGLYEQYF
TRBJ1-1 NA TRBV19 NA TGTGCCAGTAGTATCTTGGGGAGCACTGAAGCTTTCTTT CASSILGSTEAFF
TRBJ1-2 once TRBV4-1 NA TGCGCCAGCAGCCAAGTTGCCTTGGGAAACAGGAGAGATAATGGCTACACCTTC CASSQVALGNRRDNGYTF
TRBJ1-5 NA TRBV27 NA TGTGCCAGCAGTTTTACAGGGTCAGATCAGCCCCAGCATTTT CASSFTGSDQPQHF
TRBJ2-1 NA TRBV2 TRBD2 TGTGCCAGCAGTGCGACTAGCGGGAGTACGAATGAGCAGTTCTTC CASSATSGSTNEQFF
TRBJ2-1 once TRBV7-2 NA TGTGCCAGCAGCTTAGGGACGGCGGGACGGGGCAATGAGCAGTTCTTC CASSLGTAGRGNEQFF
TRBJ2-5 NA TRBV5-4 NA TGTGCCAGCAGCGGGGACACGTACCAAGAGACCCAGTACTTC CASSGDTYQETQYF
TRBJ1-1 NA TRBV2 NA TGTGCCAGCGAGGGGGACACTGAAGCTTTCTTT CASEGDTEAFF
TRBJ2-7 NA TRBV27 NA TGTGCCAGCAGTTTATTTCCCCAATCCTCCTACGAGCAGTACTTC CASSLFPQSSYEQYF
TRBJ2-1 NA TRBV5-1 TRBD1 TGCGCCAGCAGCTTGGCGACAGGGGGTGGCAATGAGCAGTTCTTC CASSLATGGGNEQFF
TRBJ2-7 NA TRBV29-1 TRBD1 TGCAGCGTGGGGGGACAGGTCAACGAGCAGTACTTC CSVGGQVNEQYF
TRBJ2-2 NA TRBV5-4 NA TGTGCCAGCAGCTTGCGCACATCGAACACCGGGGAGCTGTTTTTT CASSLRTSNTGELFF
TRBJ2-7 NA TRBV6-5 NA TGTGCCAGCAGTTCAGAGGGCCTTCCCACCTACGAGCAGTACTTC CASSSEGLPTYEQYF
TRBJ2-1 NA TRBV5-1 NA TGCGCCAGCAGCTTGGCCATATCCGGGGGCAGGGGGAATGAGCAGTTCTTC CASSLAISGGRGNEQFF
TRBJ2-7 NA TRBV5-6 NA TGTGCCAGCAGCTTGTCCGGGAGTCAGTACTTC CASSLSGSQYF
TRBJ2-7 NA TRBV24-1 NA TGTGCCACCAGTGATTCCTCTCTCGAACGGGGTAACGAGCAGTACTTC CATSDSSLERGNEQYF
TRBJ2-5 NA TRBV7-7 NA TGTGCTAGCAGCCGAGACATACAAGAGACCCAGTACTTC CASSRDIQETQYF
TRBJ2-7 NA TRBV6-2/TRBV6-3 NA TGTGCCAGCAGCACACCCTACGAGCAGTACTTC CASSTPYEQYF